A single sample is the source of the 21 T cell receptor beta chains below, sequenced in a study of cytomegalovirus exposure and HLA in healthy donors. The PCR ran on 60 Vbeta and 13 Jbeta primers. This table comes from immunoSEQ multiplex PCR, and its TCRdb copy is limited to in-frame clones, with some not included. The sample includes some 170,000 clones, about two thirds of them seen just once. The material sequenced was PBMCs. These receptors came from a human donor in good health.

This chain connects TRBV30 to TRBJ1-1; tentative D call: TRBD1 (5 bases). The CDR3 is 14 residues long. The germline gives CDR1 GTSNPN, CDR2 SVGIG (reference sequence). Trimming shortened V by 1 base and J by 4 bases, and 13 bases separated the two germline ends. The CDR3 DNA reads as TGTGCCTGGAGTGCGGCGGGGCTGGGCACTGAAGCTTTCTTT. This encodes CAWSAAGLGTEAFF. Together with reference TRBV30 and TRBJ1-1, the CDR3 gives the full variable domain: SQTIHQWPATLVQPVGSPLSLECTVEGTSNPNLYWYRQAAGRGLQLLFYSVGIGQISSEVPQNLSASRPQDRQFILSSKKLLLSDSGFYLCAWSAAGLGTEAFFGQGTRLTVV.

This rearrangement joins TRBV11-2 to TRBJ1-6; unclear D gene. The V end was cut by 2 bases, the J end by 8 bases, with 10 bases between. This CDR3 comprises 14 residues. Germline V gene sequence: CDR1 SGHAT, CDR2 FQNNGV. The CDR3 coding sequence is TGTGCCAGCAGCTTAACCCCAGAGGATTCACCCCTCCACTTT. Its translation: CASSLTPEDSPLHF.

The chain joins TRBV7-9 to TRBJ2-5; D might be TRBD2 (6 bases). This CDR3 has 14 amino acids. Deletions cut 5 bases from V and 5 bases from J, with 15 bases between. The V gene's germline CDR1 is SEHNR and CDR2 FQNEAQ (reference sequence). The DNA for the CDR3 is TGTGCCAGCAGCGAGCGGGTTGGGGAGGAGACCCAGTACTTC. Translating gives CASSERVGEETQYF.

The gene calls are TRBV6-5 and TRBJ2-2; the D is unclear. The CDR3 spans 15 residues. Germline assignment: CDR1 MNHEY and CDR2 SVGAGI. Trimming took off 6 bases at V and 0 bases at J, with 11 bases between the two ends. CDR3 loop: CASSLYSANTGELFF. The CDR3, as DNA: TGTGCCAGCAGCCTATACTCCGCGAACACCGGGGAGCTGTTTTTT.

The V and J genes are TRBV2 and TRBJ2-7; 13 nucleotides align to TRBD2. Germline assignment: CDR1 SNHLY and CDR2 FYNNEI. The trim removed 8 bases at V and 6 bases at J, leaving 4 bases unmatched. This CDR3 is 13 amino acids long. The CDR3 reads CASSRTSGGEQYF. The CDR3 region has the DNA TGTGCCAGCTCCCGGACTAGCGGGGGCGAGCAGTACTTC. The full variable domain, rest sourced from reference TRBV2 and TRBJ2-7, is EPEVTQTPSHQVTQMGQEVILRCVPISNHLYFYWYRQILGQKVEFLVSFYNNEISEKSEIFDDQFSVERPDGSNFTLKIRSTKLEDSAMYFCASSRTSGGEQYFGPGTRLTVT.

The chain couples TRBV7-8 to TRBJ2-3, with TRBD2 identical over 13 bases. V lost 4 bases to trimming and J lost 6 bases; unmatched junction nucleotides: 10. CDR3 length equals 17 residues. The germline gives CDR1 SGHVS, CDR2 FQNEAQ. CDR3 loop: CASSSTGLAGASDTQYF. The CDR3 region has the DNA TGTGCCAGCAGCTCCACCGGACTAGCGGGGGCCTCGGATACGCAGTATTTT. Based on the CDR3 plus reference TRBV7-8 and TRBJ2-3, the full variable domain is GAGVSQSPRYKVAKRGQDVALRCDPISGHVSLFWYQQALGQGPEFLTYFQNEAQLDKSGLPSDRFFAERPEGSVSTLKIQRTQQEDSAVYLCASSSTGLAGASDTQYFGPGTRLTVL.

The V call is TRBV19, the J call TRBJ2-7, with 7 bases aligning to TRBD1. The V gene end was trimmed by 3 bases and the J gene end by 7 bases; junction bases not matched to a gene: 6. CDR1 and CDR2 (germline): LNHDA, SQIVND (reference sequence). The CDR3 loop spans 13 amino acids. CDR3 DNA: TGTGCCAGTAGTATGGCACAGGGGAGAGAGCAGTACTTC. It is translated as CASSMAQGREQYF.

About this clone: Distinct nucleotide sequences in the sample also encode this CDR3. The chain employs TRBV2 and TRBJ2-7, with TRBD1 identical over 9 bases. Germline V gene lookup returns CDR1 SNHLY and CDR2 FYNNEI. V lost 4 bases, J lost 2 bases, and 3 bases stayed unmatched. This CDR3 region has 14 residues. Here the CDR3 reads CASSGGQGPYEQYF. As DNA, the CDR3 is TGTGCCAGCAGTGGGGGACAGGGTCCCTACGAGCAGTACTTC.

This clone occurred once. The chain links TRBV5-6 to TRBJ1-2; 9 nucleotides align to TRBD1. Germline CDR1 and CDR2: SGHDT and YYEEEE. Trimming at V came to 2 bases and at J to 0 bases, leaving 5 bases not matched to a gene. The CDR3 contains 16 residues. Here the CDR3 DNA reads TGTGCCAGCAGCTTTGGAACAGGGGGCTCTAACTATGGCTACACCTTC. This codes for CASSFGTGGSNYGYTF.

The chain employs TRBV6-4 and TRBJ1-2, with 7 nucleotides matching TRBD1. Germline lookup yields CDR1 MRHNA and CDR2 SNTAGT. The junction had 18 bases not matched to a gene; V was cut back by 7 bases and J by 1 base. The CDR3 extends over 18 amino acids. The CDR3: CASKRQGRCWLDNYGYTF. Here the CDR3 DNA reads TGTGCCAGCAAGCGACAGGGTAGGTGTTGGTTAGATAACTATGGCTACACCTTC.

This clone was found once. The chain joins TRBV7-6 to TRBJ1-1, with D possibly matching TRBD1 (5 bases). This CDR3 region has 13 residues. The germline V gene encodes CDR1 SGHVS and CDR2 FNYEAQ. V lost 4 bases to trimming and J lost 0 bases, with 6 bases between them. CDR3 bases: TGTGCCAGCAGCTCAGGGATGAACACTGAAGCTTTCTTT. Encoded protein: CASSSGMNTEAFF.

This chain links TRBV7-3 with TRBJ1-3; maybe TRBD1 (5 bases). Germline CDR1 is SGHTA and CDR2 is FQGTGA. This CDR3 spans 13 amino acids. The V and J ends lost 8 bases and 4 bases respectively, with 12 bases between them. CDR3: CASSRGSGNTIYF. CDR3 coding DNA: TGTGCCAGCTCGCGGGGGAGCGGAAACACCATATATTTT.

J is TRBJ2-5 and V is TRBV7-9; no clear D gene. V dropped 3 bases and J dropped 1 base, with 9 bases sitting between them. Germline CDR1 SEHNR, CDR2 FQNEAQ (reference sequence). There are 14 residues in the CDR3. The CDR3 loop is CASSLMTSQETQYF. The CDR3 region has the DNA TGTGCCAGCAGCTTGATGACAAGCCAAGAGACCCAGTACTTC.

This chain links TRBV29-1 with TRBJ2-7; TRBD1 is a possible D gene (5 bases). V was cut by 2 bases and J by 5 bases, with 10 bases left in between. The length of the CDR3 is 12 residues. The germline CDR1 and CDR2 sequences are SQVTM and ANQGSEA. Here the CDR3 reads CSVESGNNEQYF. CDR3 coding DNA: TGCAGCGTTGAATCAGGGAATAACGAGCAGTACTTC.

Here the CDR3 reads CASSLRGDGELFF. The CDR3 DNA reads as TGTGCCAGCTCACTCAGGGGCGATGGGGAGCTGTTTTTT. This chain uses TRBV18 with TRBJ2-2; the D gene is possibly TRBD1 (6 bases). The germline V gene has CDR1 KGHSH and CDR2 LQKENI. V lost 4 bases and J 8 bases, leaving 11 bases between the germline ends. This CDR3 is built from 13 residues.

This sequence joins TRBV11-2 and TRBJ1-1; D possibly corresponds to TRBD1 (5 bases). Germline CDR1 SGHAT, CDR2 FQNNGV. Trimming stripped 2 bases from V and 4 bases from J, with 17 bases between. This CDR3 spans 16 amino acids. The CDR3 nucleotides are TGTGCCAGCAGCTTATTGGCAGGAAGGGGTAGCACTGAAGCTTTCTTT. Its protein is CASSLLAGRGSTEAFF.

The genes are TRBV2 and TRBJ2-5, with D hard to call. V was pared by 7 bases and J by 2 bases, with 8 bases between. The CDR3 has 12 amino acids. CDR1 and CDR2 (germline): SNHLY, FYNNEI. In nucleotides, the CDR3 is TGTGCCAGCAACCTAGGTCAAGAGACCCAGTACTTC. Translation: CASNLGQETQYF.

The chain uses TRBV5-4 and TRBJ2-3; 7 positions agree with TRBD1. The ends lost 3 bases at V and 0 bases at J; junction bases unmatched: 7. The germline CDR1 and CDR2 sequences are SGHNT and YYREEE (reference sequence). The CDR3 runs to 16 residues. For the CDR3, the DNA is TGTGCCAGCAGCTCCCGACAGGGTCATAGCACAGATACGCAGTATTTT. It translates to CASSSRQGHSTDTQYF.

The chain couples TRBV7-3 to TRBJ1-2; D gene ambiguous. The V gene's germline CDR1 is SGHTA and CDR2 FQGTGA. The ends were cut back, 5 bases at V and 0 bases at J, with 13 bases in the middle. There are 15 residues in the CDR3. CDR3 sequence (DNA): TGTGCCAGCAGCCCGACTCCCGACTCTAACTATGGCTACACCTTC. This sequence encodes CASSPTPDSNYGYTF.

CDR3 loop: CASSLKSGQSPLHF. The DNA for the CDR3 is TGTGCCAGCAGCTTGAAGTCAGGGCAATCACCCCTCCACTTT. The chain employs TRBV5-4 and TRBJ1-6, with D possibly matching TRBD1 (5 bases). Trimming took 1 base from V and 10 from J, leaving 12 bases between them. Germline V gene data show CDR1 as SGHNT and CDR2 as YYREEE (reference sequence). This CDR3 comprises 14 residues.

This chain connects TRBV5-1 to TRBJ2-5, with D hard to call. The DNA matches TRBJ2-7 better at its end, which makes the J call doubtful. The CDR3 is 11 amino acids. The germline V gene has CDR1 SGHRS and CDR2 YFSETQ. The CDR3 spells CASSSAYEQYF. CDR3 DNA sequence: TGCGCCAGCAGCTCCGCCTACGAGCAGTACTTC.